This is a list of T cell receptor beta chains from one sample in a study of cytomegalovirus exposure and HLA in healthy donors. Some clones are missing from TCRdb's copy, which holds only in-frame ones; the method was immunoSEQ multiplex PCR. The sample yields some 76,000 clones, around 80% seen once. The sample consisted of PBMCs. The receptors derive from a male donor in good health and CMV-seropositive. CDR3s include the opening cysteine and the closing phenylalanine or tryptophan. Each record gives: J gene, D gene, V gene, CDR3 protein. The D gene is left open where the match is weak.

TRBJ2-2 TRBD1 TRBV30 CAWSRQGGGELFF
TRBJ2-7 - TRBV29-1 CSVGGGNEQYF
TRBJ1-5 TRBD1 TRBV7-9 CASGQGQQPQHF
TRBJ2-3 - TRBV6-5 CASRRRFTGTDTQYF
TRBJ2-7 TRBD2 TRBV27 CASSQAATSGNEQYF
TRBJ2-1 TRBD1 TRBV5-6 CASSPGGGQGPRQFF
TRBJ2-1 TRBD2 TRBV5-1 CASSWGAGTSGFAEQFF
TRBJ2-6 - TRBV30 CAWSTSPSGANVLTF
TRBJ1-2 TRBD1 TRBV5-6 CASSRGQGDYGYTF
TRBJ2-7 - TRBV5-6 CASSLDREEREQYF
TRBJ2-3 - TRBV6-5 CASSYSTNARTDTQYF
TRBJ2-5 TRBD2 TRBV6-1 CAGSTSGGTKETQYF
TRBJ1-6 - TRBV5-1 CASGQGGSPLHF
TRBJ2-1 TRBD2 TRBV6-1 CASGSGGGSVNEQFF
TRBJ1-4 TRBD1 TRBV4-2 CASSQGGTENEKLFF
TRBJ1-1 TRBD1 TRBV6-7 CASSCRDRGLTEAFF
TRBJ1-2 - TRBV29-1 CSVEEVWFMGGYTF
TRBJ1-1 - TRBV4-2 CASSLEGGRYTEAFF
TRBJ1-2 - TRBV4-3 CASSQDVQTYGYTF
TRBJ1-5 - TRBV19 CASSIWAPGSNQPQHF
TRBJ2-1 - TRBV6-1 CASSEALGLSYNEQFF
TRBJ2-7 TRBD2 TRBV5-1 CASSPPGTRRDEQYF
TRBJ2-5 - TRBV6-1 CATSTVPIETQYF
TRBJ2-1 TRBD2 TRBV5-6 CASSPRLAGGRNEQFF
TRBJ2-2 TRBD2 TRBV6-1 CASRAGANTGELFF
TRBJ2-5 TRBD2 TRBV7-9 CASRATSGRDQETQYF
TRBJ2-5 TRBD1 TRBV5-4 CASSSSTGEWETQYF
TRBJ1-1 TRBD1 TRBV27 CASSSLRGRPDTEAFF